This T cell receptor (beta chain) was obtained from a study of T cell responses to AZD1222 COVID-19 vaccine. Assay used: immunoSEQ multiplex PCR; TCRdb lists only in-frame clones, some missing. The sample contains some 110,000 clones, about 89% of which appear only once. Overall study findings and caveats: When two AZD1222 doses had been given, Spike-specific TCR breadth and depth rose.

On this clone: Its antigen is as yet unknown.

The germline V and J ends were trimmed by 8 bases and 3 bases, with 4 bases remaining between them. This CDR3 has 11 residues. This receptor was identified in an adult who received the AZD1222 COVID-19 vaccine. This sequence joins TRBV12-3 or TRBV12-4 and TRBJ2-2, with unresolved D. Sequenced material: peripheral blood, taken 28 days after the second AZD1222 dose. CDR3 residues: CASLDTGELFF. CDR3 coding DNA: TGTGCCAGCTTAGACACCGGGGAGCTGTTTTTT.